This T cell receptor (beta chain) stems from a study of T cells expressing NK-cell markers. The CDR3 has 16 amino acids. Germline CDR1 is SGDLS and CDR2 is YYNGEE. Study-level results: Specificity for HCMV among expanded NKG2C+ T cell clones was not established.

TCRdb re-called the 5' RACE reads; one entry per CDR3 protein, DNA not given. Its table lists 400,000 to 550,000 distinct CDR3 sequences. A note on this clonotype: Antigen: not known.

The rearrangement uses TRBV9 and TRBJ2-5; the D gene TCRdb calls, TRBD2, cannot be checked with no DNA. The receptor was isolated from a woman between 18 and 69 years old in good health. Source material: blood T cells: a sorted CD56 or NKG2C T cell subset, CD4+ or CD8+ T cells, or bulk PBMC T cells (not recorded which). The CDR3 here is CASSPLRGAGVGTQYF.